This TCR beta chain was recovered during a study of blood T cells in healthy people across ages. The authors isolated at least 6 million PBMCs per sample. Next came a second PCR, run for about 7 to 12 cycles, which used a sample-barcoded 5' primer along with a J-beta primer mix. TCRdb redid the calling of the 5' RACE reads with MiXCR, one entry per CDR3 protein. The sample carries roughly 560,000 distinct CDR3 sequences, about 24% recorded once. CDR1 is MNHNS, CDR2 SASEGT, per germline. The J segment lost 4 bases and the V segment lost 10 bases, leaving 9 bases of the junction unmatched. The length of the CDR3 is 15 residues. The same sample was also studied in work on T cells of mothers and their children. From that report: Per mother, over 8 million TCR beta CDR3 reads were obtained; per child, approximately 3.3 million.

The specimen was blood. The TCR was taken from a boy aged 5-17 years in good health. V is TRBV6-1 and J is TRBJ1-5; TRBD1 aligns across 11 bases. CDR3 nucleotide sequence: TGTGCCACCTCCCCGGGACAGGGGGTGAATCAGCCCCAGCATTTT. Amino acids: CATSPGQGVNQPQHF.